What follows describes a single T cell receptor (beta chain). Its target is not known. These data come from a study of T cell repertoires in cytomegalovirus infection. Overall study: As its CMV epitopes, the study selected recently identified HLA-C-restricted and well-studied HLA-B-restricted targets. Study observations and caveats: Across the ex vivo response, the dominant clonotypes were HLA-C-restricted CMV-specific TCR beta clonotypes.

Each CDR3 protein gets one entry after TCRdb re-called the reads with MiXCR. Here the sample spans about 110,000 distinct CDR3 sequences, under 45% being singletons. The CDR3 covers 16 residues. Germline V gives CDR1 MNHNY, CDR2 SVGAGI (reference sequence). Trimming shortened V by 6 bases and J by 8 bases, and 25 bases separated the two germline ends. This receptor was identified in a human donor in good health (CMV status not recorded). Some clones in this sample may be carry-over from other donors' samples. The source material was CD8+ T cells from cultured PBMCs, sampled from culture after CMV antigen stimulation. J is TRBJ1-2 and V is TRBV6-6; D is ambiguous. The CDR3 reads CASSQTPVQPQVGYTF. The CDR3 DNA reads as TGTGCCAGCAGCCAAACCCCGGTGCAGCCTCAGGTCGGCTACACCTTC.